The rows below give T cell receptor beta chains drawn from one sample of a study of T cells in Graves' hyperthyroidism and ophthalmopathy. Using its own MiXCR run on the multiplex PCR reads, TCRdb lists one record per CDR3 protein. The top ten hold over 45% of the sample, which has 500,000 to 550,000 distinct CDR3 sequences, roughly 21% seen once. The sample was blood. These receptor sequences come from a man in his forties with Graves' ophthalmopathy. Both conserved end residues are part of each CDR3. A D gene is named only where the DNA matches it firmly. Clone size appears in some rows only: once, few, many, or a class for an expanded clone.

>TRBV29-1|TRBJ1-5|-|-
CSVSQGLEQPQHF
TGCAGCGTCTCACAGGGTCTGGAGCAGCCCCAGCATTTT
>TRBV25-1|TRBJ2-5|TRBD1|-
CASTGTVIQGTQYF
TGTGCCAGCACCGGGACAGTGATACAAGGGACCCAGTACTTC
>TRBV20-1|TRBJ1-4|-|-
CSAPARRVGEKLFF
TGCAGTGCCCCCGCCAGGAGGGTAGGAGAAAAACTGTTTTTT
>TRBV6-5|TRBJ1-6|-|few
CASSSGVGSPLHF
TGTGCCAGCAGTTCAGGGGTAGGGTCACCCCTCCACTTT
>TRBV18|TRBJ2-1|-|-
CASSQALSGGNNEQFF
TGTGCCAGCTCACAGGCCCTATCGGGCGGAAACAATGAGCAGTTCTTC
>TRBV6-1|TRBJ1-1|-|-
CASRSTVNTEAFF
TGTGCCAGCAGGTCAACAGTAAACACTGAAGCTTTCTTT
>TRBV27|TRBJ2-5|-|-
CASSQLPLEQGEKTQYF
TGTGCCAGCAGTCAACTACCCCTCGAGCAGGGTGAAAAGACCCAGTACTTC
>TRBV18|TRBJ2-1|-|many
CASSPTPLFNEQFF
TGTGCCAGCTCACCAACACCCCTCTTCAATGAGCAGTTCTTC
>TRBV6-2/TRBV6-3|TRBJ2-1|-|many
CASSYNLVWKGDMSYEQFF
TGTGCCAGCAGTTACAACCTAGTTTGGAAGGGGGACATGAGTTATGAGCAGTTCTTC
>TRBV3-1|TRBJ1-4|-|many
CASSQDLSEKLFF
TGTGCCAGCAGCCAAGACCTCAGCGAAAAACTGTTTTTT
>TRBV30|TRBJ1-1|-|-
CAWWRGQGTEAFF
TGTGCCTGGTGGAGAGGGCAGGGGACTGAAGCTTTCTTT
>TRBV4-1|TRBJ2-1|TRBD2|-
CASSPPGLAYNEQSF
TGCGCCAGCAGTCCACCGGGACTAGCCTACAATGAGCAGTCCTTC
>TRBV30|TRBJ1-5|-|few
CAWSVKISNQPQHF
TGTGCCTGGAGTGTGAAGATTAGCAATCAGCCCCAGCATTTT
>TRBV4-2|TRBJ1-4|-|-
CASSPVGTTNEKLFF
TGTGCCAGCAGCCCCGTTGGGACAACTAATGAAAAACTGTTTTTT
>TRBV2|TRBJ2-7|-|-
CAPGDTYEQYF
TGTGCCCCCGGGGACACCTACGAGCAGTACTTC
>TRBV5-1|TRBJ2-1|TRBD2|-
CASSQTSGYLNEQFF
TGCGCCAGCAGCCAGACTAGCGGATACCTCAATGAGCAGTTCTTC
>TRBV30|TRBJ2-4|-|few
CASTGLLNIQYF
TGTGCCTCAACGGGACTCCTAAACATTCAGTACTTC
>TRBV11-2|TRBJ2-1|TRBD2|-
CASGYPPTGTSGGSYNEQFF
TGTGCCAGCGGATACCCCCCTACCGGGACTAGCGGGGGCTCCTACAATGAGCAGTTCTTC
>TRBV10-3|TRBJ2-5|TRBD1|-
CAISESAGQGASTETQYF
TGTGCCATCAGTGAGTCGGCGGGACAGGGGGCGAGTACGGAGACCCAGTACTTC
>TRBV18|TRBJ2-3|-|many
CASSPPMVTDTQYF
TGTGCCAGCTCACCACCGATGGTTACAGATACGCAGTATTTT
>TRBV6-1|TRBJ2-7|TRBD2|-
CASSSGSSHYEQYF
TGTGCCAGCAGTAGCGGGAGCTCCCACTACGAGCAGTACTTC
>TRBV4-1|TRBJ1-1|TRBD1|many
CASSLGQENTEAFF
TGCGCCAGCAGCCTTGGACAGGAAAACACTGAAGCTTTCTTT
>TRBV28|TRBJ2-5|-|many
CASSFTRGETQYF
TGTGCCAGCAGTTTTACCAGGGGAGAGACCCAGTACTTC
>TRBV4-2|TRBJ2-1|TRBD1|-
CASSPQGTGYNEQFF
TGTGCCAGCAGCCCCCAGGGGACAGGGTACAATGAGCAGTTCTTC
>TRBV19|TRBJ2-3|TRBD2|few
CASSMPGRAPDTQYF
TGTGCCAGTAGTATGCCAGGGAGGGCCCCAGATACGCAGTATTTT
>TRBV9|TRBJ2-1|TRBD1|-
CASSAGDRGYNEQFF
TGTGCCAGCAGCGCTGGGGACAGGGGATACAATGAGCAGTTCTTC
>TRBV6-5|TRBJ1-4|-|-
CASSYGQWEKLFF
TGTGCCAGCAGTTACGGGCAGTGGGAAAAACTGTTTTTT
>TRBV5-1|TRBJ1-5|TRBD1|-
CASSTGQGENQPQHF
TGCGCCAGCAGCACGGGACAGGGGGAGAATCAGCCCCAGCATTTT
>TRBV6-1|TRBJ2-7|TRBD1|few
CASSFSRDSNSYEQYF
TGTGCCAGCAGTTTTTCTCGGGACAGTAATTCCTACGAGCAGTACTTC
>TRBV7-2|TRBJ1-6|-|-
CASSLLGENSPLHF
TGTGCCAGCAGCTTATTAGGAGAGAATTCACCCCTCCACTTT
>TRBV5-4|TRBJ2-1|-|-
CASSPPSGGGEQFF
TGTGCCAGCAGTCCTCCTTCAGGCGGTGGTGAGCAGTTCTTC
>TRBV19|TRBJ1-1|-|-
CASTQGFGRDDLNTEAFF
TGTGCCAGTACCCAAGGGTTTGGGAGGGATGATTTGAACACTGAAGCTTTCTTT
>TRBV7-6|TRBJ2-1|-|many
CASSVEIRAYNEQFF
TGTGCCAGCAGCGTTGAAATTCGGGCCTACAATGAGCAGTTCTTC
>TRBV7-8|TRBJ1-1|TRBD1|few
CASSTQGGPAEAFF
TGTGCCAGCAGCACCCAGGGGGGACCTGCTGAAGCTTTCTTT
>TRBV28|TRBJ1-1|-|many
CASSSVPLQNTEAFF
TGTGCCAGCAGTTCCGTACCCCTACAGAACACTGAAGCTTTCTTT
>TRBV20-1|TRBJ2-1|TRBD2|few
CSASTSGRGYEQFF
TGCAGTGCTAGCACTAGCGGGAGGGGCTATGAGCAGTTCTTC
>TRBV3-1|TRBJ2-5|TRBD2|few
CASSQDRLAGGKETQYF
TGTGCCAGCAGCCAAGATCGGCTAGCGGGAGGGAAAGAGACCCAGTACTTC
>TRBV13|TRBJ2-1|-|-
CASSLGEGGYRDNEQFF
TGTGCCAGCAGCTTAGGGGAAGGAGGGTACAGGGACAATGAGCAGTTCTTC
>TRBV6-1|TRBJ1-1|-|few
CASTARGSTEAFF
TGTGCCAGCACCGCTCGGGGGTCCACTGAAGCTTTCTTT
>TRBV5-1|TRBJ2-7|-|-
CASSEASEQYF
TGCGCCAGCTCCGAGGCCTCCGAGCAGTACTTC
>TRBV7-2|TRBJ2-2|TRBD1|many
CASSLDLWGTDTGELFF
TGTGCCAGCAGCTTAGACCTATGGGGGACAGATACCGGGGAGCTGTTTTTT
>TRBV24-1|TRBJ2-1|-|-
CATSDVDPRQEQFF
TGTGCCACCAGTGACGTGGACCCCCGGCAGGAGCAGTTCTTC
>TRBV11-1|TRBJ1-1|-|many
CASSLVLGNTEAFF
TGTGCCAGCAGCTTAGTCTTGGGGAACACTGAAGCTTTCTTT
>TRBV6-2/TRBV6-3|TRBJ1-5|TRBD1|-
CASSRTGYNQPQHF
TGTGCCAGCAGTCGGACAGGGTACAATCAGCCCCAGCATTTT
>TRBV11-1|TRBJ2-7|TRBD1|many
CASSLWGQGAYEQYF
TGTGCCAGCAGCTTATGGGGCCAGGGGGCCTACGAGCAGTACTTC
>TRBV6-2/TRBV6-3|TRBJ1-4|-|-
CASRGGNEKLFF
TGTGCCAGCAGGGGGGGGAATGAAAAACTGTTTTTT
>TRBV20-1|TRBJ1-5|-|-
CSASTWGQPQHF
TGCAGTGCTAGTACGTGGGGCCAGCCCCAGCATTTT
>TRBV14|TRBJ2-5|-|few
CASSRLRRETQYF
TGTGCCAGCAGCCGGCTCCGTCGAGAGACCCAGTACTTC
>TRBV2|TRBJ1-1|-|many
CASSEREFMNTEAFF
TGTGCCAGCAGTGAAAGGGAATTCATGAACACTGAAGCTTTCTTT
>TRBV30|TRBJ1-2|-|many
CAWSSKGGGYGYTF
TGTGCCTGGAGTAGTAAGGGAGGAGGCTATGGCTACACCTTC
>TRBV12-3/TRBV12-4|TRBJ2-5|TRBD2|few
CASRIQSGGETQYF
TGTGCCAGCAGGATACAGAGCGGGGGTGAGACCCAGTACTTC
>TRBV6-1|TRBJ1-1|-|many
CASRDPRAGGYTEAFF
TGTGCCAGCAGAGACCCCAGGGCCGGGGGGTACACTGAAGCTTTCTTT
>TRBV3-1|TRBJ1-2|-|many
CASSQEDSYYGYTF
TGTGCCAGCAGCCAGGAGGACAGCTACTATGGCTACACCTTC
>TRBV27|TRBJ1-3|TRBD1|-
CASNRLTGVGNTIYF
TGTGCCAGCAATCGCCTGACAGGGGTTGGAAACACCATATATTTT